This is a list of T cell receptor beta chains from one sample in a study of blood T cell repertoires in COVID-19. The table came from immunoSEQ multiplex PCR; TCRdb's copy has only in-frame clones and leaves some out. The table lists hundreds of thousands of clones, approximately 82% of them singletons. Sequencing input: PBMCs or T cells enriched from blood (not recorded which). The receptors were sampled from a man aged 35-49 years who had been exposed to COVID-19. CDR3s include the opening cysteine and the closing phenylalanine or tryptophan. Each record gives: J gene, V gene, CDR3 protein.

j_gene: TRBJ2-3
v_gene: TRBV5-1
CDR3aa: CASSLYGGRNTDTQYF

j_gene: TRBJ2-7
v_gene: TRBV7-9
CDR3aa: CASSSSYLGQGFEQYF

j_gene: TRBJ1-2
v_gene: TRBV7-2
CDR3aa: CASSPSPGSQLGGYTF

j_gene: TRBJ2-2
v_gene: TRBV10-1
CDR3aa: CASTPTGSGTGELFF

j_gene: TRBJ1-4
v_gene: TRBV27
CDR3aa: CASTRTPQATEKLFF

j_gene: TRBJ2-1
v_gene: TRBV28
CDR3aa: CASSPRGEYEQFF

j_gene: TRBJ2-7
v_gene: TRBV11-2
CDR3aa: CASSSQILAGVAYEQYF

j_gene: TRBJ1-5
v_gene: TRBV27
CDR3aa: CASSWTGWNQPQHF

j_gene: TRBJ1-1
v_gene: TRBV30
CDR3aa: CAWSGAGVTEAFF

j_gene: TRBJ2-7
v_gene: TRBV7-9
CDR3aa: CASSRTGYEQYF

j_gene: TRBJ1-1
v_gene: TRBV4-1
CDR3aa: CASSQAGERAFF

j_gene: TRBJ2-1
v_gene: TRBV19
CDR3aa: CASIPPPGRSSYNEQFF

j_gene: TRBJ1-1
v_gene: TRBV30
CDR3aa: CAWFRVEAFF

j_gene: TRBJ1-1
v_gene: TRBV29-1
CDR3aa: CSVVQGGVAFF

j_gene: TRBJ1-5
v_gene: TRBV6-1
CDR3aa: CASSEEGVQPQHF